Listed below are T cell receptor beta chains from one sample, sequenced in a study of CD8+CD57+ T cells in acquired aplastic anemia. TCRdb ran MiXCR on the reads and lists one entry per CDR3 protein. The table has about 110,000 distinct CDR3 sequences, approximately 48% seen once. The sequenced material came from sorted CD4+, CD8+, or CD8+CD57+ T cells (not recorded which) from PBMCs. The receptor source for this set is a human donor in good health, serving as a control. Each CDR3 is given with its conserved first and last residue. A D gene is named only where the DNA matches it firmly. A clone size is listed for some rows: how often the clone was seen (once, few, many), or a class if it is expanded.

J gene: TRBJ1-6; D gene: TRBD1; V gene: TRBV11-2; clone size: -; CDR3 protein: CASSFGGTGTVNSPLHF; CDR3 DNA: TGTGCCAGCAGCTTTGGCGGGACCGGGACAGTTAATTCACCCCTCCACTTT
J gene: TRBJ2-3; D gene: -; V gene: TRBV12-3/TRBV12-4; clone size: many; CDR3 protein: CASFLGLGNTDTQYF; CDR3 DNA: TGTGCCAGCTTTCTAGGGCTTGGGAACACAGATACGCAGTATTTT
J gene: TRBJ1-1; D gene: -; V gene: TRBV20-1; clone size: many; CDR3 protein: CSARGSSFVLDTEAFF; CDR3 DNA: TGCAGTGCTAGAGGATCGTCCTTTGTGCTGGACACTGAAGCTTTCTTT
J gene: TRBJ1-6; D gene: TRBD1; V gene: TRBV20-1; clone size: -; CDR3 protein: CSARGRTGNNSPLHF; CDR3 DNA: TGCAGTGCTAGGGGAAGGACAGGCAATAATTCACCCCTCCACTTT
J gene: TRBJ2-7; D gene: -; V gene: TRBV7-2; clone size: many; CDR3 protein: CASSPSYEQYF; CDR3 DNA: TGTGCCAGCAGCCCGTCCTACGAGCAGTACTTC
J gene: TRBJ2-7; D gene: TRBD1; V gene: TRBV10-1; clone size: -; CDR3 protein: CASSRDSGYEQYF; CDR3 DNA: TGCGCCAGCAGCCGGGACAGCGGTTACGAGCAGTACTTC
J gene: TRBJ2-7; D gene: -; V gene: TRBV5-1; clone size: many; CDR3 protein: CASSVATGYEQYF; CDR3 DNA: TGCGCCAGCAGCGTGGCTACAGGGTACGAGCAGTACTTC
J gene: TRBJ2-7; D gene: -; V gene: TRBV20-1; clone size: -; CDR3 protein: CSARDKLGGYEQYF; CDR3 DNA: TGCAGTGCTAGAGATAAACTGGGGGGCTACGAGCAGTACTTC
J gene: TRBJ2-7; D gene: TRBD1; V gene: TRBV25-1; clone size: -; CDR3 protein: CASSVLRQGNRDEQYF; CDR3 DNA: TGTGCCAGCAGCGTTCTCAGACAGGGAAATAGGGACGAGCAGTACTTC
J gene: TRBJ2-5; D gene: -; V gene: TRBV20-1; clone size: many; CDR3 protein: CSAREESSETQYF; CDR3 DNA: TGCAGTGCTAGGGAAGAGAGTTCGGAGACCCAGTACTTC
J gene: TRBJ1-1; D gene: -; V gene: TRBV20-1; clone size: many; CDR3 protein: CSAREGGDTEAFF; CDR3 DNA: TGCAGTGCTAGAGAGGGCGGGGACACTGAAGCTTTCTTT
J gene: TRBJ2-5; D gene: -; V gene: TRBV6-2/TRBV6-3; clone size: many; CDR3 protein: CASSGQPQETQYF; CDR3 DNA: TGTGCCAGCAGTGGACAGCCCCAAGAGACCCAGTACTTC
J gene: TRBJ2-1; D gene: -; V gene: TRBV29-1; clone size: -; CDR3 protein: CSVEGGNEQFF; CDR3 DNA: TGCAGCGTTGAAGGGGGAAATGAGCAGTTCTTC
J gene: TRBJ1-2; D gene: TRBD1; V gene: TRBV5-1; clone size: -; CDR3 protein: CASSGGGASYGYTF; CDR3 DNA: TGCGCCAGCAGCGGAGGGGGCGCGAGCTATGGCTACACCTTC
J gene: TRBJ2-7; D gene: TRBD2; V gene: TRBV7-9; clone size: -; CDR3 protein: CASRAGEFSEQYF; CDR3 DNA: TGTGCCTCCCGGGCGGGGGAATTCTCCGAGCAGTACTTC
J gene: TRBJ2-5; D gene: TRBD2; V gene: TRBV27; clone size: -; CDR3 protein: CASSLASGWETQYF; CDR3 DNA: TGTGCCAGCAGTTTGGCTAGCGGGTGGGAGACCCAGTACTTC
J gene: TRBJ1-6; D gene: -; V gene: TRBV7-9; clone size: few; CDR3 protein: CASSLGGLISPLHF; CDR3 DNA: TGTGCCAGCAGCTTAGGTGGCTTAATTTCACCCCTCCACTTT
J gene: TRBJ1-4; D gene: -; V gene: TRBV4-1; clone size: -; CDR3 protein: CASGPGGREKLFF; CDR3 DNA: TGCGCCAGCGGCCCCGGGGGCCGTGAAAAACTGTTTTTT
J gene: TRBJ2-3; D gene: -; V gene: TRBV2; clone size: -; CDR3 protein: CASSEGGDMPDTQYF; CDR3 DNA: TGTGCCAGCAGTGAAGGGGGGGACATGCCAGATACGCAGTATTTT
J gene: TRBJ2-7; D gene: -; V gene: TRBV7-2; clone size: -; CDR3 protein: CASWHGYEQYF; CDR3 DNA: TGTGCCAGCTGGCATGGCTACGAGCAGTACTTC
J gene: TRBJ1-2; D gene: -; V gene: TRBV10-3; clone size: -; CDR3 protein: CAISDGRTYGYTF; CDR3 DNA: TGTGCCATCAGTGATGGACGGACCTATGGCTACACCTTC
J gene: TRBJ1-1; D gene: TRBD1; V gene: TRBV29-1; clone size: -; CDR3 protein: CSVAGTGFSEAFF; CDR3 DNA: TGCAGCGTGGCCGGGACAGGGTTCTCTGAAGCTTTCTTT
J gene: TRBJ2-7; D gene: -; V gene: TRBV20-1; clone size: -; CDR3 protein: CSARLGDYSYEQYF; CDR3 DNA: TGCAGTGCTAGACTGGGGGATTACTCCTACGAGCAGTACTTC
J gene: TRBJ2-1; D gene: TRBD2; V gene: TRBV25-1; clone size: -; CDR3 protein: CASSRGSGGAGEQFF; CDR3 DNA: TGTGCCAGCAGCCGAGGGAGCGGGGGGGCCGGAGAGCAGTTCTTC
J gene: TRBJ1-2; D gene: -; V gene: TRBV9; clone size: many; CDR3 protein: CASSVAGLLYGYTF; CDR3 DNA: TGTGCCAGCAGCGTAGCTGGCCTACTCTATGGCTACACCTTC
J gene: TRBJ2-7; D gene: -; V gene: TRBV6-1; clone size: -; CDR3 protein: CASMQAYEQYF; CDR3 DNA: TGTGCCAGCATGCAGGCCTACGAGCAGTACTTC
J gene: TRBJ1-1; D gene: TRBD1; V gene: TRBV27; clone size: -; CDR3 protein: CASKRWGQMNTEAFF; CDR3 DNA: TGTGCCAGCAAGAGATGGGGACAGATGAACACTGAAGCTTTCTTT
J gene: TRBJ1-2; D gene: TRBD1; V gene: TRBV25-1; clone size: -; CDR3 protein: CASSPPGTGTSFQGYTF; CDR3 DNA: TGTGCCAGCAGTCCCCCCGGGACAGGGACTTCTTTTCAAGGCTACACCTTC
J gene: TRBJ2-1; D gene: -; V gene: TRBV2; clone size: -; CDR3 protein: CASGLTSSYNEQFF; CDR3 DNA: TGTGCCAGCGGCCTCACAAGCTCCTACAATGAGCAGTTCTTC
J gene: TRBJ2-3; D gene: -; V gene: TRBV29-1; clone size: once; CDR3 protein: CSVAGHSMDTQYF; CDR3 DNA: TGCAGCGTTGCGGGACACAGCATGGATACGCAGTATTTT
J gene: TRBJ2-3; D gene: -; V gene: TRBV14; clone size: -; CDR3 protein: CASSQGGADTQYF; CDR3 DNA: TGTGCCAGCAGCCAAGGAGGGGCCGATACGCAGTATTTT
J gene: TRBJ2-7; D gene: -; V gene: TRBV7-9; clone size: few; CDR3 protein: CASSLETGRIYEQYF; CDR3 DNA: TGTGCCAGCAGCTTAGAGACGGGACGGATCTACGAGCAGTACTTC
J gene: TRBJ2-3; D gene: TRBD2; V gene: TRBV4-3; clone size: many; CDR3 protein: CASSQDPVAGGTDTQYF; CDR3 DNA: TGCGCCAGCAGCCAAGACCCAGTAGCGGGAGGGACAGATACGCAGTATTTT
J gene: TRBJ1-2; D gene: TRBD1; V gene: TRBV10-3; clone size: -; CDR3 protein: CAISDPGQGSYGYTF; CDR3 DNA: TGTGCCATCAGTGACCCCGGACAGGGCAGCTATGGCTACACCTTC
J gene: TRBJ1-1; D gene: -; V gene: TRBV2; clone size: many; CDR3 protein: CASTPGHLNTEAFF; CDR3 DNA: TGTGCCAGCACGCCGGGACATCTGAACACTGAAGCTTTCTTT
J gene: TRBJ2-3; D gene: -; V gene: TRBV6-1; clone size: few; CDR3 protein: CASSEQGTSTDTQYF; CDR3 DNA: TGTGCCAGCAGTGAACAGGGTACTAGCACAGATACGCAGTATTTT
J gene: TRBJ1-2; D gene: -; V gene: TRBV6-5; clone size: many; CDR3 protein: CASSYGDGYTF; CDR3 DNA: TGTGCCAGCAGTTACGGAGACGGCTACACCTTC
J gene: TRBJ2-1; D gene: TRBD2; V gene: TRBV27; clone size: few; CDR3 protein: CASSLLGLAGLINNEQFF; CDR3 DNA: TGTGCCAGCAGTTTATTGGGACTAGCGGGGTTAATTAACAATGAGCAGTTCTTC
J gene: TRBJ2-3; D gene: -; V gene: TRBV20-1; clone size: -; CDR3 protein: CSARDGGGTDTQYF; CDR3 DNA: TGCAGTGCTAGAGACGGAGGAGGCACAGATACGCAGTATTTT
J gene: TRBJ2-7; D gene: -; V gene: TRBV29-1; clone size: -; CDR3 protein: CSAKQASGAYEQYF; CDR3 DNA: TGCAGCGCTAAACAGGCCTCGGGTGCCTACGAGCAGTACTTC
J gene: TRBJ2-5; D gene: -; V gene: TRBV24-1; clone size: -; CDR3 protein: CATSEGKPETQYF; CDR3 DNA: TGTGCCACCAGTGAAGGGAAACCGGAGACCCAGTACTTC
J gene: TRBJ2-3; D gene: TRBD2; V gene: TRBV27; clone size: -; CDR3 protein: CASSLLGTSGTDTQYF; CDR3 DNA: TGTGCCAGCAGTTTATTGGGGACTAGCGGCACAGATACGCAGTATTTT